One sample yielded the 4 T cell receptor beta chains listed below, sequenced in a study of blood T cell repertoires in COVID-19. Measured with immunoSEQ multiplex PCR; TCRdb has only the in-frame clones, and not every one. The data hold roughly 100,000 clones, with approximately 88% observed a single time. Source material: peripheral blood. The receptors were sampled from a human donor in a cohort sampled during active COVID-19.

V and J are TRBV5-1 and TRBJ2-1, with D possibly matching TRBD1 (5 bases). The CDR3 totals 13 residues. With 4 bases removed from V and 3 bases from J, the gap between germline ends came to 8 bases. Germline V gene sequence: CDR1 SGHRS, CDR2 YFSETQ. CDR3 region: CASSPDSYNEQFF. CDR3 nucleotides: TGCGCCAGCAGCCCTGACAGCTACAATGAGCAGTTCTTC.

The V gene is TRBV7-9, the J gene TRBJ2-2, with 7 bases aligning to TRBD2. V shed 2 bases and J 2 bases; nucleotides not matched to a gene: 2. The CDR3 loop spans 15 amino acids. From germline, CDR1 is SEHNR and CDR2 FQNEAQ (reference sequence). The DNA for the CDR3 is TGTGCCAGCAGCTTAAAAGCGGGAAACACCGGGGAGCTGTTTTTT. Protein: CASSLKAGNTGELFF. The full variable domain, its missing parts supplied by reference TRBV7-9 and TRBJ2-2, is DTGVSQNPRHKITKRGQNVTFRCDPISEHNRLYWYRQTLGQGPEFLTYFQNEAQLEKSRLLSDRFSAERPKGSFSTLEIQRTEQGDSAMYLCASSLKAGNTGELFFGEGSRLTVL.

The chain employs TRBV28 and TRBJ1-2; 9 bases align to TRBD1. This CDR3 contains 15 residues. Germline lookup yields CDR1 MDHEN and CDR2 SYDVKM. With V trimmed by 4 bases and J by 4 bases, 7 bases remained unmatched. The DNA for the CDR3 is TGTGCCAGCAGTTCTCGACAGGGGGTACTCTATGGCTACACCTTC. Protein product: CASSSRQGVLYGYTF.

This clone showed up just a few times. This rearrangement joins TRBV6-5 to TRBJ1-6; 11 bases line up with TRBD1. Germline V gene data show CDR1 as MNHEY and CDR2 as SVGAGI. After removal of 6 bases from V and 7 bases from J, the junction contained 5 bases not matched to a gene. This CDR3 spans 15 amino acids. This CDR3 reads CASSPGTGGNSPLHF. Written as DNA, the CDR3 is TGTGCCAGCAGCCCCGGGACAGGGGGGAATTCACCCCTCCACTTT.